The rows below give T cell receptor beta chains drawn from one sample of a study of blood T cell repertoires in COVID-19. Using immunoSEQ multiplex PCR, the repertoire was profiled, and TCRdb retains in-frame clones only, with some absent. The sample includes about half a million clones, 80% to 90% of them seen just once. The source material was peripheral blood. These receptor sequences come from a man between 18 and 35 years old with COVID-19, enrolled during active disease. Each CDR3 is given with its conserved first and last residue.

V gene: TRBV6-6; J gene: TRBJ2-1; CDR3 protein: CASSPPGVQFF
V gene: TRBV6-5; J gene: TRBJ2-1; CDR3 protein: CASSYSGSGEQFF
V gene: TRBV2; J gene: TRBJ1-2; CDR3 protein: CASGWSSGQNYGYTF
V gene: TRBV5-4; J gene: TRBJ1-2; CDR3 protein: CASSFRSGIDGYTF
V gene: TRBV5-1; J gene: TRBJ1-4; CDR3 protein: CASSEGWRREKLFF
V gene: TRBV5-1; J gene: TRBJ2-7; CDR3 protein: CASSLETLAGVEQYF
V gene: TRBV5-1; J gene: TRBJ1-1; CDR3 protein: CASSSEQGTEAFF
V gene: TRBV11-2; J gene: TRBJ2-7; CDR3 protein: CASSSRGLGYYEQYF
V gene: TRBV5-6; J gene: TRBJ2-7; CDR3 protein: CASSLGLAGGLGREQYF
V gene: TRBV4-1; J gene: TRBJ2-5; CDR3 protein: CASSQVAGPRETQYF
V gene: TRBV19; J gene: TRBJ2-7; CDR3 protein: CASRLTGLGTYEQYF
V gene: TRBV2; J gene: TRBJ1-2; CDR3 protein: CASNDRGPNYGYTF
V gene: TRBV19; J gene: TRBJ2-7; CDR3 protein: CASSPGGDRGLYEQYF